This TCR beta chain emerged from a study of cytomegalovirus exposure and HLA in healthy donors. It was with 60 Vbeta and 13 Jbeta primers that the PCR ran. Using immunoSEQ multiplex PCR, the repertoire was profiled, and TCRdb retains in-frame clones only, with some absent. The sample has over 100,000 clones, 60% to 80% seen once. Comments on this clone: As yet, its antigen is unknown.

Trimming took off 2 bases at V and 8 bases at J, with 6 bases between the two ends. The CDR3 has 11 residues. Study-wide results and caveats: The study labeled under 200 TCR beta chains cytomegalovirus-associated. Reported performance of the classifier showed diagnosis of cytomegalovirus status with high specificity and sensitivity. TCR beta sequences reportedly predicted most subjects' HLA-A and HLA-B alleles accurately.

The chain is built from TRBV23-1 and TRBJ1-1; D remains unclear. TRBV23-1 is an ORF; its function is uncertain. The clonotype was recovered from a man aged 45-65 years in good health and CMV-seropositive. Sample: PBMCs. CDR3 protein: CASSQTEEAFF. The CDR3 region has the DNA TGCGCCAGCAGTCAAACAGAGGAAGCTTTCTTT.